These 21 T cell receptor beta chains were all obtained from the same sample, sequenced in a study of shared T cell receptors in the human thymus. Using immunoSEQ multiplex PCR, the repertoire was profiled, and TCRdb retains in-frame clones only, with some absent. Among about 380,000 clones, 95% were seen once, and the ten largest hold approximately 0.018%. The sequenced sample was thymocytes. The receptor source for this set is a human donor.

V usage is TRBV7-9 and J usage is TRBJ2-3; no reliable D call. The CDR3 length is 15 residues. The germline CDR1 and CDR2 sequences are SEHNR and FQNEAQ (reference sequence). V was clipped by 5 bases and J by 2 bases, with 14 bases between them. DNA for the CDR3: TGTGCCAGCAGCCCAGGTAGGGTCCCCACAGATACGCAGTATTTT. It codes for CASSPGRVPTDTQYF.

The chain links TRBV5-1 to TRBJ2-4, with 10 bases fitting TRBD1. V shed 4 bases, J shed 7 bases, and the junction held 11 bases outside the gene matches. Looked up from germline, CDR1 is SGHRS and CDR2 is YFSETQ. The CDR3 extends over 16 amino acids. The CDR3 DNA reads as TGCGCCAGCAGCCTAAGGACAGGGGGGAATTTGAACATTCAGTACTTC. Its translation: CASSLRTGGNLNIQYF.

The V call is TRBV5-6, the J call TRBJ2-7; 7 bases line up with TRBD2. The CDR3 runs to 15 residues. V lost 0 bases, J lost 3 bases, and 6 bases stayed unmatched. Germline V gene data show CDR1 as SGHDT and CDR2 as YYEEEE. In DNA form, the CDR3 reads TGTGCCAGCAGCTTGGTGGGCAGGGAGGGCTACGAGCAGTACTTC. Its protein product is CASSLVGREGYEQYF.

The chain recombines TRBV19 with TRBJ2-2; 8 bases fit TRBD2. J was trimmed by 4 bases and V by 7 bases; bases with no gene match: 8. The CDR3 sequence is 15 residues long. Germline loops: CDR1 LNHDA, CDR2 SQIVND (reference sequence). CDR3: CASTPGGVSTGELFF. In nucleotides, the CDR3 is TGTGCCAGTACTCCCGGGGGGGTGAGCACCGGGGAGCTGTTTTTT.

The CDR3 DNA sequence: TGTGCCAGCAGCTTAGTTCCGACCGAAGCTTTCTTT. This gives the protein CASSLVPTEAFF. The chain links TRBV7-6 to TRBJ1-1; D ambiguous. CDR1 is SGHVS, CDR2 FNYEAQ, per germline. This CDR3 contains 12 residues. Trimming pared 1 base from V and 8 bases from J, leaving 8 bases between.

The rearrangement uses TRBV4-3 and TRBJ1-2; possibly TRBD1 for D (5 bases). CDR1 is LGHNA and CDR2 is YSLEER in the germline V gene. This CDR3 spans 14 amino acids. V was cut by 0 bases and J by 3 bases, with 8 bases left in between. The CDR3 sequence: CASSQDPGYYGYTF. The DNA of the CDR3 is TGCGCCAGCAGCCAAGATCCAGGGTACTATGGCTACACCTTC.

CDR3 region: CASSLSLGRAGGNEQFF. CDR3 in DNA: TGTGCCAGCAGCTTGAGTCTCGGGAGGGCCGGTGGCAATGAGCAGTTCTTC. The chain carries TRBV5-4 and TRBJ2-1; 8 bases are a match to TRBD2. Trimming cost V 1 base and J 6 bases; bases outside gene matches: 12. CDR3 length: 17 amino acids. Per germline, CDR1 SGHNT and CDR2 YYREEE (reference sequence).

The V gene is TRBV12-5, the J gene TRBJ1-5, with TRBD1 as a possible D gene (5 bases). The CDR3 sequence is 16 residues long. V was trimmed by 5 bases and J by 4 bases, leaving 18 bases between them. CDR1 is LGHNT, CDR2 FRNRAP, per germline. As DNA, the CDR3 is TGTGCTAGTGGTCCGGGACGGACCTTTAGTAATCAGCCCCAGCATTTT. Its translation: CASGPGRTFSNQPQHF. Full variable domain (rest looked up from reference TRBV12-5 and TRBJ1-5): DARVTQTPRHKVTEMGQEVTMRCQPILGHNTVFWYRQTMMQGLELLAYFRNRAPLDDSGMPKDRFSAEMPDATLATLKIQPSEPRDSAVYFCASGPGRTFSNQPQHFGDGTRLSIL.

V and J are TRBV7-7 and TRBJ2-5; 8 bases are shared with TRBD2. CDR3 length equals 17 residues. V was pared by 0 bases and J by 7 bases, with 13 bases of the junction left unmatched. Germline loops: CDR1 SSHAT, CDR2 FNYEAQ (reference sequence). The CDR3 reads CASSLAPREGGYGTQYF. As DNA, the CDR3 is TGTGCCAGCAGCTTAGCGCCACGGGAGGGGGGGTACGGGACCCAGTACTTC.

The gene calls are TRBV9 and TRBJ2-1; tentatively, D is TRBD2 (7 bases). Trimming left V 6 bases short and J 15 bases short, with 28 bases between. Germline V lookup: CDR1 SGDLS, CDR2 YYNGEE. CDR3 length equals 15 residues. As DNA, the CDR3 is TGTGCCAGCACCAAGGGGGGGACGACGGCGGGATCGCGGTTCTTC. Its translation: CASTKGGTTAGSRFF. The full variable domain, its missing parts supplied by reference TRBV9 and TRBJ2-1, is DSGVTQTPKHLITATGQRVTLRCSPRSGDLSVYWYQQSLDQGLQFLIQYYNGEERAKGNILERFSAQQFPDLHSELNLSSLELGDSALYFCASTKGGTTAGSRFFGPGTRLTVL.

This clone appeared a single time. The CDR3 DNA reads as TGTGCCAGCAGACATCAGGACAGGGGGCTTTCTTACCGACCGAACACTGAAGCTTTCTTT. Its protein is CASRHQDRGLSYRPNTEAFF. V gene TRBV28 combines with J gene TRBJ1-1; 11 bases align to TRBD1. The CDR3 has 20 amino acids. Germline trimming cut 6 bases from V and 1 base from J; bases unmatched to any gene: 19. The germline V gene has CDR1 MDHEN and CDR2 SYDVKM.

The chain combines TRBV29-1 with TRBJ2-1, with D tentatively TRBD1 (6 bases). This CDR3 is built from 17 residues. The germline V and J ends were trimmed by 0 bases and 2 bases, with 17 bases remaining between them. CDR1 is SQVTM, CDR2 ANQGSEA, per germline. CDR3 region: CSVEEGTGPRAYNEQFF. For the CDR3, the DNA is TGCAGCGTTGAAGAAGGAACAGGGCCCAGGGCCTACAATGAGCAGTTCTTC.

This sequence joins TRBV5-4 and TRBJ1-2; D may be TRBD1 (5 bases). V lost 0 bases to trimming and J lost 4 bases, with 13 bases between them. Germline lookup yields CDR1 SGHNT and CDR2 YYREEE (reference sequence). The CDR3 covers 15 residues. The CDR3 bases are TGTGCCAGCAGCTTGGTGACAGAACGAGTCTATGGCTACACCTTC. Its translation: CASSLVTERVYGYTF.

This sequence joins TRBV28 and TRBJ2-1; 12 bases line up with TRBD2. Germline V CDR1 and CDR2: MDHEN, SYDVKM. This CDR3 has 20 residues. V shed 2 bases, J shed 1 base, and the junction held 12 bases outside the gene matches. The CDR3, as DNA: TGTGCCAGCAGTTTAGGTCTAGCGGGAGGGCAAGGAGCATCCTACAATGAGCAGTTCTTC. Its translation is CASSLGLAGGQGASYNEQFF.

This rearrangement joins TRBV4-1 to TRBJ1-2; 7 positions agree with TRBD1. Germline values: CDR1 MGHRA, CDR2 YSYEKL. The trim removed 2 bases at V and 4 bases at J, leaving 10 bases unmatched. The CDR3 runs to 16 residues. This CDR3 is CASSQRTPTGIYGYTF. CDR3 nucleotides: TGCGCCAGCAGCCAAAGGACCCCGACAGGGATCTATGGCTACACCTTC.

V gene TRBV6-4 combines with J gene TRBJ2-1; D is perhaps TRBD2 (5 bases). This CDR3 is built from 15 residues. The V end was cut by 6 bases, the J end by 3 bases, with 15 bases between. Germline assignment: CDR1 MRHNA and CDR2 SNTAGT. The CDR3, as DNA: TGTGCCAGCAGCGAGAGGGCGGGTTACTACAATGAGCAGTTCTTC. Translated, it gives CASSERAGYYNEQFF.

This rearrangement joins TRBV19 to TRBJ1-4; no reliable D call. The germline V and J ends were trimmed by 6 bases and 8 bases, with 4 bases remaining between them. The CDR3 loop spans 10 amino acids. Germline CDR1 reads LNHDA; CDR2 reads SQIVND (reference sequence). The CDR3 DNA sequence: TGTGCCAGTAGACGAGAAAAACTGTTTTTT. Amino acids: CASRREKLFF.

V and J are TRBV19 and TRBJ1-1, with D possibly TRBD1 on 5 matching bases. The germline V gene encodes CDR1 LNHDA and CDR2 SQIVND (reference sequence). The V and J ends lost 7 bases and 1 base respectively, with 13 bases between them. This CDR3 comprises 14 residues. CDR3 sequence reads: CASMRGGENTEAFF. CDR3 DNA: TGTGCCAGTATGAGGGGAGGCGAGAACACTGAAGCTTTCTTT.

The chain recombines TRBV4-1 with TRBJ2-3; D possibly uses TRBD1 or TRBD2 (5 bases each). The germline V and J ends were trimmed by 0 bases and 4 bases, with 17 bases remaining between them. CDR1 MGHRA and CDR2 YSYEKL come from the germline V gene. This CDR3 comprises 17 residues. DNA for the CDR3: TGCGCCAGCAGCCAAGATGGAGAGGGACGGCCCGCAGATACGCAGTATTTT. Amino acid sequence: CASSQDGEGRPADTQYF.

The chain uses TRBV7-9 and TRBJ1-3, with D unresolved. There are 18 residues in the CDR3. V was pared by 5 bases and J by 0 bases, with 20 bases between. Germline V CDR1 and CDR2: SEHNR, FQNEAQ (reference sequence). CDR3 sequence reads: CASSPDQPEWSSGNTIYF. As DNA, the CDR3 is TGTGCCAGCAGCCCCGATCAGCCAGAATGGAGCTCTGGAAACACCATATATTTT.

This clone was found once. The chain uses TRBV19 and TRBJ2-1; D perhaps matches TRBD1 (5 bases). Trimming took 3 bases from V and 5 from J, leaving 11 bases between them. This CDR3 comprises 14 residues. Looked up from germline, CDR1 is LNHDA and CDR2 is SQIVND (reference sequence). CDR3: CASSINRLDNEQFF. In nucleotides, the CDR3 is TGTGCCAGTAGTATCAACAGGTTAGACAATGAGCAGTTCTTC.